This T cell receptor (beta chain) was documented in a study of vaccination effects on CD4 cells after COVID-19. In the study overall: Post-vaccine sampling took place a median of 72 days after the second dose. General observations from the study: In healthy vaccinees, only 1 of 255 vaccine-induced clones cross-reacted with common cold coronaviruses. The study dataset contains few convalescent patients and includes no early post-infection timepoints.

This clone showed up just a few times. Its antigen remains unidentified. Generated by immunoSEQ multiplex PCR, the TCRdb table keeps only in-frame clones and is missing some. This table has about 31,000 clones, 75% to 90% appearing once. CDR1 is MNHEY and CDR2 is SVGAGI in the germline V gene. The CDR3 is made up of 14 amino acids. Trimming took 6 bases from V and 1 from J, leaving 12 bases between them. CD4+ T cells specific for antigen were expanded with viral peptide pools by the ViraFEST assay before sequencing. Upon completion of about eleven days in culture, CD4+ T cells were isolated. Participants got two doses of BNT162b2 or mRNA-1273 vaccine. IL-2 medium took the place of half the medium on both days 3 and 7.

The sequencing here drew on CD4+ T cells from PBMCs cultured with SARS-CoV-2 spike peptides, taken after COVID-19 vaccination. The source is a human donor who received a COVID-19 vaccine. Some clones in this sample may be carry-over from other donors' samples. The chain has TRBV6-5 and TRBJ2-5; D may be TRBD1 or TRBD2 (6 bases each). CDR3 coding DNA: TGTGCCAGCAGACCACCGGGGGCCCAAGAGACCCAGTACTTC. Its translation: CASRPPGAQETQYF.